These 16 T cell receptor beta chains were all obtained from the same sample, sequenced in a study of CD8 T cells in Susac syndrome. With random hexamers, reverse transcription was performed on about 0.5 to 1 ug of RNA. TCRdb used MiXCR to reprocess the immunoSEQ multiplex PCR reads, holding one entry per CDR3 protein. The sample consists of under 95,000 distinct CDR3 sequences, roughly 94% of them appearing once. Sample: CD8+ T cells from PBMCs. The source of these receptors is a human donor with Susac syndrome.

The rearrangement links TRBV29-1 to TRBJ2-2, with 8 positions matching TRBD2. The CDR3 runs 13 residues. V was pared by 5 bases and J by 6 bases, with 5 bases of the junction left unmatched. Germline-derived CDR1 and CDR2 are SQVTM and ANQGSEA. The CDR3 sequence is CSVREGRPGELFF. CDR3 DNA sequence: TGCAGCGTTCGGGAGGGGAGGCCCGGGGAGCTGTTTTTT.

V and J are TRBV25-1 and TRBJ1-4, with D unresolved. CDR1 and CDR2 (germline): MGHDK, SYGVNS. With 2 bases removed from V and 3 bases from J, the gap between germline ends came to 10 bases. The CDR3 totals 15 residues. CDR3 DNA: TGTGCCAGCAGTGAACCAAAGGGAGCTAATGAAAAACTGTTTTTT. This translates into CASSEPKGANEKLFF.

This chain uses TRBV15 with TRBJ2-1; D is perhaps TRBD2 (5 bases). CDR1 is LNHNV, CDR2 YYDKDF, per germline (reference sequence). The V gene lost 5 bases and the J gene lost 4 bases, with 18 bases spanning the gap. The CDR3 runs to 16 residues. In nucleotides, the CDR3 is TGTGCCACCAGCCCCGGAGGCCAGGACTCTTACAATGAGCAGTTCTTC. It codes for CATSPGGQDSYNEQFF.

This clonotype has a single count. This rearrangement joins TRBV28 to TRBJ2-7; 10 nucleotides agree with TRBD2. The trim removed 7 bases at V and 7 bases at J, leaving 16 bases unmatched. The germline gives CDR1 MDHEN, CDR2 SYDVKM. The CDR3 length is 16 residues. The CDR3 coding sequence is TGTGCCAGCACCTCCGCCTTGGCTAGCGGGAGTAATGAGCAGTACTTC. Amino acid sequence: CASTSALASGSNEQYF.

V gene TRBV15 combines with J gene TRBJ2-7, with 10 nucleotides matching TRBD1. The germline gives CDR1 LNHNV, CDR2 YYDKDF (reference sequence). This CDR3 contains 14 residues. Losses at the gene ends were 8 bases for V and 5 bases for J; bases not matched to a gene: 9. CDR3 nucleotides: TGTGCCACCGTAGCCGGGACAGGGGACCACGAGCAGTACTTC. This translates into CATVAGTGDHEQYF.

This rearrangement joins TRBV19 to TRBJ1-1; D ambiguous. Germline-derived CDR1 and CDR2 are LNHDA and SQIVND (reference sequence). The length of the CDR3 is 12 residues. V was shortened by 3 bases and J by 1 base, with 3 bases between the two germline ends. The CDR3, as DNA: TGTGCCAGTAGTATGGGGAACACTGAAGCTTTCTTT. It specifies CASSMGNTEAFF.

This clonotype occurred a few times. The chain links TRBV18 to TRBJ2-7, with 15 bases aligning to TRBD2. The CDR3 consists of 15 residues. Germline-derived CDR1 and CDR2 are KGHSH and LQKENI. V shed 3 bases, J shed 4 bases, and the junction held 1 base outside the gene matches. CDR3 DNA sequence: TGTGCCAGCTCACCCGGACTAGCGGGAGGGTACGAGCAGTACTTC. Protein sequence: CASSPGLAGGYEQYF.

The V and J genes are TRBV6-2 or TRBV6-3 and TRBJ2-4, with D perhaps TRBD2 (5 bases). Germline V lookup: CDR1 MNHEY, CDR2 SVGEGT. This CDR3 is 12 amino acids long. Trimming took off 2 bases at V and 8 bases at J, with 7 bases between the two ends. Written as DNA, the CDR3 is TGTGCCAGCAGTTACAGCGGCGACATTCAGTACTTC. This codes for CASSYSGDIQYF.

The chain joins TRBV27 to TRBJ2-7, with no clear D. The V gene's germline CDR1 is MNHEY and CDR2 SMNVEV (reference sequence). The CDR3 loop spans 13 amino acids. Trimming left V 5 bases short and J 3 bases short, with 11 bases between. The DNA of the CDR3 is TGTGCCAGCAGTCCCTGGGGAATCTACGAGCAGTACTTC. The encoded protein is CASSPWGIYEQYF.

This clonotype is a singleton in its sample. This chain joins TRBV30 and TRBJ2-7, with 14 bases identical to TRBD2. CDR1 and CDR2 (germline): GTSNPN, SVGIG (reference sequence). J was trimmed by 5 bases and V by 1 base; bases with no gene match: 7. This CDR3 has 16 residues. CDR3 sequence: CAWSAGTSGSKHEQYF. The CDR3 region has the DNA TGTGCCTGGAGTGCCGGGACTAGCGGGAGTAAGCACGAGCAGTACTTC.

The J gene is TRBJ2-2, the V gene TRBV20-1; TRBD2 matches 7 bases. V lost 2 bases, J lost 7 bases, and 13 bases stayed unmatched. The CDR3 is 16 amino acids. The germline gives CDR1 DFQATT, CDR2 SNEGSKA (reference sequence). The CDR3 coding sequence is TGCAGTGCTAGAACTCGGCGGCGGGAGAGTCACGGGGAGCTGTTTTTT. Encoded protein: CSARTRRRESHGELFF.

This clonotype came up once. V usage is TRBV6-2 or TRBV6-3 and J usage is TRBJ2-1, with D perhaps TRBD2 (5 bases). V lost 2 bases and J 2 bases, leaving 19 bases between the germline ends. There are 18 residues in the CDR3. Germline V gene data show CDR1 as MNHEY and CDR2 as SVGEGT. The CDR3 nucleotides read TGTGCCAGCAGTTACCCCCTACGGCTTGACGGGGCCTACAATGAGCAGTTCTTC. It specifies CASSYPLRLDGAYNEQFF.

The count of this clonotype is one. This chain connects TRBV5-6 to TRBJ1-3; D is possibly TRBD1 (5 bases). The V gene lost 3 bases and the J gene lost 0 bases, with 7 bases spanning the gap. In germline, CDR1 is SGHDT, CDR2 YYEEEE. The CDR3 covers 14 residues. The CDR3 DNA reads as TGTGCCAGCAGCTGGCAGGGCTCTGGAAACACCATATATTTT. Its protein product is CASSWQGSGNTIYF.

The chain couples TRBV27 to TRBJ1-2; a weak D match, TRBD1 (6 bases). CDR3 size: 14 residues. V lost 4 bases and J lost 8, with 17 bases in between. CDR1 and CDR2 (germline): MNHEY, SMNVEV (reference sequence). CDR3 coding DNA: TGTGCCAGCAGTTCCCTTTGGGGGGCGCGCGGCTACACCTTC. It codes for CASSSLWGARGYTF.

The V call is TRBV9, the J call TRBJ2-1; 13 nucleotides align to TRBD2. The V gene's germline CDR1 is SGDLS and CDR2 YYNGEE. The V gene end was trimmed by 3 bases and the J gene end by 15 bases; junction bases not matched to a gene: 6. CDR3 length: 13 residues. CDR3 in amino acids: CASSAGLAGEGFF. The DNA of the CDR3 is TGTGCCAGCAGCGCTGGACTAGCGGGAGAAGGGTTCTTC.

The chain carries TRBV13 and TRBJ2-3; no reliable D call. The V gene's germline CDR1 is PRHDT and CDR2 FYEKMQ (reference sequence). Trimming took off 3 bases at V and 4 bases at J, with 8 bases between the two ends. This CDR3 spans 13 amino acids. DNA of the CDR3: TGTGCCAGCAGCTTGGCCGCGGCAGATACGCAGTATTTT. The encoded protein is CASSLAAADTQYF.